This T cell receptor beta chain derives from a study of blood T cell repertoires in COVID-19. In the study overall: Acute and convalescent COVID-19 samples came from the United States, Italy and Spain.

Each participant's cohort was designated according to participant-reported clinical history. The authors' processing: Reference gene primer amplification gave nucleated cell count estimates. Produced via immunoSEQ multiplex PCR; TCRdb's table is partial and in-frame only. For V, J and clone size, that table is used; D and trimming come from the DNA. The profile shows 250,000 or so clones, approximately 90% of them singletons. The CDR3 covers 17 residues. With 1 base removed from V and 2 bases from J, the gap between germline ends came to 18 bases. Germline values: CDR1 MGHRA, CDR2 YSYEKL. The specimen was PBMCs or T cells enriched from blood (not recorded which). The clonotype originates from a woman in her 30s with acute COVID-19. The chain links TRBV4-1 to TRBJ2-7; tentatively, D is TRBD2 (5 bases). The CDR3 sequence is CASSQAWSQRETYEQYF. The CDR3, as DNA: TGCGCCAGCAGCCAAGCTTGGTCACAACGGGAAACCTACGAGCAGTACTTC.